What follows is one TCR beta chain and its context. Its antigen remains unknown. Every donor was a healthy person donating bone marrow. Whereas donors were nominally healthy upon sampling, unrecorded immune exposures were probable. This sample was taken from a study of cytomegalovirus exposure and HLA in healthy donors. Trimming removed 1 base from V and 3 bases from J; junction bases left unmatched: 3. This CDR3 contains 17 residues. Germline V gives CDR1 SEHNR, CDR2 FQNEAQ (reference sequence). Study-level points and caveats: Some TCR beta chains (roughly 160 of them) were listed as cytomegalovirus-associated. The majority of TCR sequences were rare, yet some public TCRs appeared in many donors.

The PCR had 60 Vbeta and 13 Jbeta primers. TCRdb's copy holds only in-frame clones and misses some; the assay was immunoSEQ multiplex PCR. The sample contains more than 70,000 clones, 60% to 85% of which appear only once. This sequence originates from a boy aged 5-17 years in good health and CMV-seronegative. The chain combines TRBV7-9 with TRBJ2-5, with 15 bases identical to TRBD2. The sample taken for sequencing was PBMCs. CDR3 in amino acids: CASSLGTSGRGEETQYF. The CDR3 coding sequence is TGTGCCAGCAGCTTAGGGACTAGCGGGAGGGGAGAAGAGACCCAGTACTTC. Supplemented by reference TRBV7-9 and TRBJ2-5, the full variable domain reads DTGVSQNPRHKITKRGQNVTFRCDPISEHNRLYWYRQTLGQGPEFLTYFQNEAQLEKSRLLSDRFSAERPKGSFSTLEIQRTEQGDSAMYLCASSLGTSGRGEETQYFGPGTRLLVL.